This T cell receptor beta chain emerged from a study of blood T cell repertoires in COVID-19. Study-wide background: Acute and convalescent COVID-19 specimens originated in the United States, Italy and Spain. Sources were T cells, B-cell-depleted T cells, or PBMCs; the material itself was cDNA or gDNA.

Libraries were prepared by immunoSEQ multiplex PCR; TCRdb keeps only in-frame clonotypes and omits some of them. The table shows approximately 330,000 clones, with roughly 89% occurring only once. CDR1 and CDR2 (germline): LNHDA, SQIVND (reference sequence). Trimming cost V 5 bases and J 1 base; bases outside gene matches: 7. The CDR3 sequence is 16 residues long. This clone appeared once. The sequenced sample was peripheral blood. The chain combines TRBV19 with TRBJ2-5; 10 nucleotides align to TRBD2. This sequence originates from a woman aged 40 to 49 with COVID-19, enrolled during active disease. DNA of the CDR3: TGTGCCAGTAGTTCTCTACTAGCGGGGAGCCAAGAGACCCAGTACTTC. This sequence encodes CASSSLLAGSQETQYF.